This T cell receptor (beta chain) emerged from a study of blood T cell repertoires in COVID-19. Background on the study: Samples of COVID-19 (acute and convalescent) were obtained from the United States, Italy and Spain. The analysed material was cDNA or gDNA that came from T cells, B-cell-depleted T cells, or PBMCs.

CDR3 size: 15 residues. Germline CDR1 MNHEY, CDR2 SMNVEV (reference sequence). With 5 bases clipped from V and 7 bases from J, the junction kept 13 bases outside the gene matches. Study processing details: From reference gene primer amplification, estimates of nucleated cell counts were derived. Some clones are missing from TCRdb's copy, which holds only in-frame ones; the method was immunoSEQ multiplex PCR. V, J and clone size are taken as reported in that table, and D and trimming were inferred from the DNA itself. The data contain over 400,000 clones, roughly 88% of them singletons. The origin of this receptor is a woman younger than 45 with active or convalescent COVID-19. The gene calls are TRBV27 and TRBJ1-1, with TRBD1 matching 7 bases. Sample: peripheral blood. CDR3 nucleotide sequence: TGTGCCAGCAGTAACAGTGGCAGGGGGTCTGGTGAAGCTTTCTTT. It specifies CASSNSGRGSGEAFF.